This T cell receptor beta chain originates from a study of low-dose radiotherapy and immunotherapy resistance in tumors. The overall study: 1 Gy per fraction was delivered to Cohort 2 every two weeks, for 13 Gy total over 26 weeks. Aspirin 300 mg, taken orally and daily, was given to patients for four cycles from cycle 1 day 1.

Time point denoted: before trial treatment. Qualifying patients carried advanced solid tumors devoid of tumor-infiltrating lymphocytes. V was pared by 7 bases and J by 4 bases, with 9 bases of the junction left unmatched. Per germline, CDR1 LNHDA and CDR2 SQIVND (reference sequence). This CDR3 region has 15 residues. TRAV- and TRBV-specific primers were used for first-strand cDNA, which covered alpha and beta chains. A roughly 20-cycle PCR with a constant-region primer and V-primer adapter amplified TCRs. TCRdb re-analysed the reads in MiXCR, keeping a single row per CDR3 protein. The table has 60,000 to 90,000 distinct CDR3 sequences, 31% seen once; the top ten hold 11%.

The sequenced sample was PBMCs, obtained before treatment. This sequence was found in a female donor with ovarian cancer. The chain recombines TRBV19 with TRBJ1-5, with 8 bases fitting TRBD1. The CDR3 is CASNTQGAGNQPQHF. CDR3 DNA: TGTGCCAGTAATACTCAGGGGGCAGGGAATCAGCCCCAGCATTTT.